This T cell receptor (beta chain) appears in the sequencing data of a study of blood T cell repertoires in COVID-19. Study summary: Italy, Spain and the United States were the sources of the convalescent and acute COVID-19 samples. T cells, B-cell-depleted T cells, or PBMCs provided the cDNA or gDNA that served as material.

Profiled with immunoSEQ multiplex PCR; TCRdb holds only in-frame clones, not every one. This sample yields a few hundred thousand clones, of which roughly four fifths are seen a single time; around 8.8% belongs to the top ten. Germline loops: CDR1 SGHAT, CDR2 FQNNGV. The V segment lost 4 bases and the J segment 0 bases; nucleotides outside the gene matches: 6. CDR3 length: 16 residues. Cohort 3 donors counted as recovered after two negative PCRs, clearance, or resolved symptoms. The clonotype was recovered from a man aged 35-49 years who had recovered from COVID-19. The sequencing input was PBMCs or T cells enriched from blood (not recorded which). The chain recombines TRBV11-2 with TRBJ2-1; 7 nucleotides match TRBD1. In nucleotides, the CDR3 is TGTGCCAGCAGCTCGGGACAGACGAACTCCTACAATGAGCAGTTCTTC. Protein sequence: CASSSGQTNSYNEQFF.